Presented here are 21 T cell receptor beta chains from one specimen sequenced in a study of T cells in localized non-small cell lung cancer. Repertoires were generated with immunoSEQ multiplex PCR, while TCRdb's copy carries only in-frame clones and drops some. The sample includes tens of thousands of clones, approximately 90% of them seen just once. Material: peripheral blood, obtained before any cancer treatment. The source is a man aged 40 to 69 with stage I squamous cell lung carcinoma.

This chain joins TRBV7-5 and TRBJ2-7; the DNA was not compared with TRBD2, the D call given in the table. TRBV7-5 is described as a pseudogene. The CDR3 loop spans 16 amino acids. The CDR3 nucleotides read TGTGCCAGCAGCTTAGAGTACGGTCTAGCCCCCTACGAGCAGTACTTC. The encoded protein is CASSLEYGLAPYEQYF.

The chain is built from TRBV28 and TRBJ2-7; a possible D gene is TRBD1 (5 bases). Germline V lookup: CDR1 MDHEN, CDR2 SYDVKM. CDR3 length equals 15 residues. Trimming removed 1 base at V and 2 bases at J, with 12 bases between. This CDR3 is CASSLFRQSPYEQYF. The CDR3, as DNA: TGTGCCAGCAGTTTATTCCGACAGTCTCCCTACGAGCAGTACTTC.

This clone was counted a single time. The chain uses TRBV7-2 and TRBJ2-7, with a tentative D call TRBD1 (6 bases). The CDR3 extends over 15 amino acids. V lost 6 bases, J lost 1 base, and 16 bases lay in between. In germline, CDR1 is SGHTA, CDR2 FQGNSA. In DNA, the CDR3 is TGTGCCAGCAGTTCCGAACCGGGACAATCCTACGAGCAGTACTTC. This gives the protein CASSSEPGQSYEQYF.

The chain employs TRBV7-9 and TRBJ2-2; D is unresolved. V was pared by 0 bases and J by 4 bases, with 12 bases between. The CDR3 has 16 residues. Germline lookup yields CDR1 SEHNR and CDR2 FQNEAQ (reference sequence). CDR3 protein: CASSLAPDHGTGELFF. DNA of the CDR3: TGTGCCAGCAGCTTAGCCCCCGACCACGGCACCGGGGAGCTGTTTTTT.

The chain couples TRBV28 to TRBJ1-3; D gene unclear. Between the trimmed V and J ends, which lost 4 bases and 7 bases, there was a span of 5 bases. The CDR3 contains 11 residues. Germline V gene sequence: CDR1 MDHEN, CDR2 SYDVKM. CDR3 coding DNA: TGTGCCAGCAGTTCGGGGAACACCATATATTTT. Translating gives CASSSGNTIYF.

V gene TRBV28 combines with J gene TRBJ2-7, with a tentative D call TRBD2 (7 bases). V lost 2 bases, J lost 3 bases, and 23 bases lay in between. The CDR3 covers 18 residues. Looked up from germline, CDR1 is MDHEN and CDR2 is SYDVKM. Written as DNA, the CDR3 is TGTGCCAGCAGTTTACCCCTTCTGGGCGGGGGCTGGGGCTACGAGCAGTACTTC. Protein sequence: CASSLPLLGGGWGYEQYF.

J is TRBJ2-7 and V is TRBV18; 10 bases agree with TRBD2. Germline trimming cut 1 base from V and 7 bases from J; bases unmatched to any gene: 7. CDR3 length: 15 residues. CDR1 and CDR2 (germline): KGHSH, LQKENI. CDR3 sequence (DNA): TGTGCCAGCTCACCACGAGCGGGAGGGCCAGAGGAGCAGTACTTC. Its protein product is CASSPRAGGPEEQYF. Based on the CDR3 plus reference TRBV18 and TRBJ2-7, the full variable domain is NAGVMQNPRHLVRRRGQEARLRCSPMKGHSHVYWYRQLPEEGLKFMVYLQKENIIDESGMPKERFSAEFPKEGPSILRIQQVVRGDSAAYFCASSPRAGGPEEQYFGPGTRLTVT.

The chain links TRBV19 to TRBJ1-1; D may be TRBD1 (5 bases). Per the germline V gene, CDR1 is LNHDA and CDR2 is SQIVND (reference sequence). With 8 bases removed from V and 2 bases from J, the gap between germline ends came to 12 bases. The CDR3 is 13 amino acids. Here the CDR3 DNA reads TGTGCCAGTTCGAGGGGTCTAAACACTGAAGCTTTCTTT. The encoded protein is CASSRGLNTEAFF.

This chain joins TRBV30 and TRBJ2-3; 8 positions match TRBD2. The CDR3 is made up of 16 amino acids. Germline V CDR1 and CDR2: GTSNPN, SVGIG (reference sequence). The trim removed 5 bases at V and 4 bases at J, leaving 14 bases unmatched. The CDR3 DNA reads TGTGCCTGGGGCCAGCCGGCGGGAGGTGACGCAGATACGCAGTATTTT. It is translated as CAWGQPAGGDADTQYF.

The chain carries TRBV5-4 and TRBJ2-2, with TRBD2 matching 7 bases. The CDR3 runs 14 residues. V trimming: 7 bases; J trimming: 6 bases; junction bases outside the gene matches: 9. Germline CDR1 reads SGHNT; CDR2 reads YYREEE (reference sequence). The DNA of the CDR3 is TGTGCCAGCCGCCCCTCACGGGGGGCCGGGGAGCTGTTTTTT. Protein: CASRPSRGAGELFF.

The V call is TRBV30, the J call TRBJ2-1; D gene unclear. Germline CDR1 reads GTSNPN; CDR2 reads SVGIG (reference sequence). CDR3 length equals 13 residues. The ends were cut back, 3 bases at V and 7 bases at J, with 13 bases in the middle. The CDR3 reads CAWSENGRNEQFF. The CDR3 nucleotides are TGTGCCTGGAGCGAAAATGGGCGTAATGAGCAGTTCTTC.

The V and J genes are TRBV6-1 and TRBJ2-7; possibly TRBD2 for D (5 bases). The CDR3 extends over 15 amino acids. Looked up from germline, CDR1 is MNHNS and CDR2 is SASEGT. V was trimmed by 8 bases and J by 3 bases, leaving 20 bases between them. CDR3 nucleotide sequence: TGTGCCAGCCGACTATCCGGGGATCTTATCTACGAGCAGTACTTC. Amino acid sequence: CASRLSGDLIYEQYF.

This clone has only a few counts. V usage is TRBV11-2 and J usage is TRBJ2-1, with D perhaps being TRBD1 or TRBD2 (5 bases each). The V end was cut by 4 bases, the J end by 6 bases, with 25 bases between. Germline V gene sequence: CDR1 SGHAT, CDR2 FQNNGV. The CDR3 totals 18 residues. CDR3 loop: CASSYHRGAAGISNEQFF. The CDR3 DNA is TGTGCCAGCAGCTATCATCGGGGCGCGGCCGGAATTAGCAATGAGCAGTTCTTC.

This sequence joins TRBV5-8 and TRBJ1-2; no clear D gene. The CDR3 runs to 11 residues. With 7 bases removed from V and 7 bases from J, the gap between germline ends came to 11 bases. Germline CDR1 SGHTS, CDR2 YDEGEE. As DNA, the CDR3 is TGTGCCAGCGCTGAAAGGTTTGGCTACACCTTC. It codes for CASAERFGYTF.

This chain links TRBV15 with TRBJ2-3; D unresolved. The germline V gene encodes CDR1 LNHNV and CDR2 YYDKDF (reference sequence). Trimming removed 0 bases from V and 0 bases from J, with 4 bases in between. There are 14 residues in the CDR3. CDR3 sequence reads: CATSRDGSTDTQYF. The CDR3, as DNA: TGTGCCACCAGCAGAGATGGGAGCACAGATACGCAGTATTTT. The variable domain in full, completed from reference TRBV15 and TRBJ2-3, reads DAMVIQNPRYQVTQFGKPVTLSCSQTLNHNVMYWYQQKSSQAPKLLFHYYDKDFNNEADTPDNFQSRRPNTSFCFLDIRSPGLGDTAMYLCATSRDGSTDTQYFGPGTRLTVL.

This chain joins TRBV28 and TRBJ1-2; D perhaps matches TRBD1 (5 bases). The germline gives CDR1 MDHEN, CDR2 SYDVKM. The CDR3 sequence is 13 residues long. Trimming took off 5 bases at V and 4 bases at J, with 11 bases between the two ends. CDR3: CASSTGGTYGYTF. CDR3 bases: TGTGCCAGCAGTACGGGGGGAACCTATGGCTACACCTTC.

The rearrangement joins TRBV25-1 to TRBJ2-6; tentative D call: TRBD1 (6 bases). The CDR3 covers 17 residues. Germline V CDR1 and CDR2: MGHDK, SYGVNS. V dropped 4 bases and J dropped 0 bases, with 13 bases sitting between them. Here the CDR3 DNA reads TGTGCCAGCAGTGGATTGGACAGCTACTCTGGGGCCAACGTCCTGACTTTC. Translation: CASSGLDSYSGANVLTF.

The J gene is TRBJ1-2, the V gene TRBV4-2; tentatively, D is TRBD1 (5 bases). V was shortened by 2 bases and J by 4 bases, with 14 bases between the two germline ends. Germline CDR1 is LGHNA and CDR2 is YNFKEQ. CDR3 length: 15 residues. CDR3 sequence (DNA): TGTGCCAGCAGCCAAACGGGGGGGAGCGGCTATGGCTACACCTTC. Encoded protein: CASSQTGGSGYGYTF.

This chain uses TRBV29-1 with TRBJ2-3; 7 bases agree with TRBD1. From germline, CDR1 is SQVTM and CDR2 ANQGSEA. The CDR3 is made up of 14 amino acids. V dropped 7 bases and J dropped 5; count of bases not matched to a gene: 12. The DNA of the CDR3 is TGCAGCGCCCAAAGGGGGCCTGGGGTAGATACGCAGTATTTT. This gives the protein CSAQRGPGVDTQYF.

CDR3 sequence: CAWSSGSSATEQFF. The CDR3 coding sequence is TGTGCCTGGAGTTCAGGGTCTTCGGCTACTGAGCAGTTCTTC. The gene calls are TRBV30 and TRBJ2-1, with a tentative D call TRBD1 (5 bases). Trimming shortened V by 2 bases and J by 9 bases, and 17 bases separated the two germline ends. Germline CDR1 reads GTSNPN; CDR2 reads SVGIG (reference sequence). The CDR3 has 14 residues.

The J gene is TRBJ2-2, the V gene TRBV21-1; the D call of TRBD2 is as the table states it, not checked on the DNA. TRBV21-1 is a recognized pseudogene. The CDR3 loop spans 17 amino acids. The DNA of the CDR3 is TGTGCCAGCAGCACGAGACTAGCGGGTAAGAACACCGGGGAGCTGTTTTTT. It codes for CASSTRLAGKNTGELFF.